The clone carrying this T cell receptor beta chain has at least ten counts. The antigen is unknown. Genomic DNA, serving as template, underwent TCR beta VDJ and CDR3 profiling. Each CDR3 protein is one row after TCRdb ran MiXCR on the reads. Of a few hundred thousand distinct CDR3 sequences in the sample, around three fifths were seen once. This sample was included in a study of CD8+CD57+ T cells in acquired aplastic anemia. Overall study context: Each DNA sample taken from sorted CD4+ and CD8+ cells came to around 2.9 ug on average. Study results and limitations: Overlapping CD8+ CDR3 repertoires of patients and controls contained under 30 shared sequences. Between patients and controls, CD8+ Simpson's diversity did not vary significantly.

The germline gives CDR1 SNHLY, CDR2 FYNNEI. J gave up 7 bases and V 0 bases, and 12 bases lay outside the gene matches. The CDR3 consists of 17 residues. The chain is built from TRBV2 and TRBJ2-3, with 8 bases identical to TRBD1. The sequenced sample was sorted CD4+, CD8+, or CD8+CD57+ T cells (not recorded which) from PBMCs. The receptor was derived from a human donor with severe aplastic anemia or a healthy control (not recorded which). The CDR3 DNA sequence: TGTGCCAGCAGTGAAGCGCTTTGGGCAGGGGGCGAAAATACGCAGTATTTT. It codes for CASSEALWAGGENTQYF.